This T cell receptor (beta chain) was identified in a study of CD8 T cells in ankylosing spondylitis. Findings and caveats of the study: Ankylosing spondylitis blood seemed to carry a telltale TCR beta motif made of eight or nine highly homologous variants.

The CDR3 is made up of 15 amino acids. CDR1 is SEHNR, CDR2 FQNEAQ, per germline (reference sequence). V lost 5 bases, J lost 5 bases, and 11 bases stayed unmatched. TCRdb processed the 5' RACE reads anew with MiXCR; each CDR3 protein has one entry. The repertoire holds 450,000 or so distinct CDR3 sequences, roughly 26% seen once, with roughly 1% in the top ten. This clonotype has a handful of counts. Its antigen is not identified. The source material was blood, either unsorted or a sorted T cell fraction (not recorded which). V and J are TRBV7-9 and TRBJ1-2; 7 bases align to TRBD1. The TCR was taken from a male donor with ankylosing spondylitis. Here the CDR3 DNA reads TGTGCCAGCAGCCCGAGAGACAGGGCGGGTTATGGCTACACCTTC. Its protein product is CASSPRDRAGYGYTF. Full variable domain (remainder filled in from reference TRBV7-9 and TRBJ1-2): DTGVSQNPRHKITKRGQNVTFRCDPISEHNRLYWYRQTLGQGPEFLTYFQNEAQLEKSRLLSDRFSAERPKGSFSTLEIQRTEQGDSAMYLCASSPRDRAGYGYTFGSGTRLTVV.